These 2 T cell receptor beta chains share one sample of origin, sequenced in a study of blood T cell repertoires in COVID-19. Data came from immunoSEQ multiplex PCR; TCRdb stores just in-frame clones and leaves some out. The table lists 250,000 or so clones, around nine tenths of them singletons. Sample: peripheral blood. These receptors were collected from a middle-aged man with active or convalescent COVID-19.

The V gene is TRBV7-2, the J gene TRBJ2-7; unclear D gene. The V end was cut by 1 base, the J end by 6 bases, with 10 bases between. Germline V gene sequence: CDR1 SGHTA, CDR2 FQGNSA. This CDR3 is built from 13 residues. CDR3: CASSLGWSGEQYF. The DNA of the CDR3 is TGTGCCAGCAGCTTAGGTTGGTCCGGCGAGCAGTACTTC.

The V gene is TRBV4-1, the J gene TRBJ1-4, with 9 nucleotides matching TRBD1. Germline-derived CDR1 and CDR2 are MGHRA and YSYEKL. The CDR3 spans 16 residues. V was clipped by 4 bases and J by 8 bases; unmatched bases: 11. CDR3 loop: CASSLRRGDRGEKLFF. The CDR3 nucleotides are TGCGCCAGCAGCCTCAGGAGGGGCGACAGGGGGGAAAAACTGTTTTTT.